The 13 T cell receptor beta chains below were found in one sample sequenced in a study of shared clonotypes between healthy human individuals. Data came from immunoSEQ multiplex PCR; TCRdb stores just in-frame clones and leaves some out. The table lists about 670,000 clones, approximately 75% of them singletons. Sequencing input: memory CD4+ T cells sorted from blood. The subset is: CD45RA-negative fraction. Receptors were obtained from a woman aged 25 to 39 in good health.

This chain connects TRBV19 to TRBJ2-3; the D gene is possibly TRBD1 (6 bases). This CDR3 has 15 residues. The V end lost 4 bases, the J end lost 6 bases, and 17 bases lay between the germline ends. CDR1 and CDR2 (germline): LNHDA, SQIVND (reference sequence). The CDR3 bases are TGTGCCAGTAGTAGCTCTACAGGGTGGATGGATACGCAGTATTTT. It codes for CASSSSTGWMDTQYF.

V and J are TRBV7-2 and TRBJ2-1; D is ambiguous. The CDR3 length is 15 residues. Germline V lookup: CDR1 SGHTA, CDR2 FQGNSA. Deletions cut 0 bases from V and 4 bases from J, with 10 bases between. The CDR3 bases are TGTGCCAGCAGCTTAGCGCGTAGGGATTACAATGAGCAGTTCTTC. Protein product: CASSLARRDYNEQFF.

The chain is built from TRBV2 and TRBJ1-4; no reliable D call. From germline, CDR1 is SNHLY and CDR2 FYNNEI. The CDR3 consists of 11 residues. V was pared by 4 bases and J by 4 bases, with 1 base between. The CDR3 here is CASSGNEKLFF. In DNA, the CDR3 is TGTGCCAGCAGTGGTAATGAAAAACTGTTTTTT.

The rearrangement joins TRBV2 to TRBJ1-3; perhaps TRBD1 as D (6 bases). Germline V gene data show CDR1 as SNHLY and CDR2 as FYNNEI. The V gene lost 5 bases and the J gene lost 0 bases, with 11 bases spanning the gap. CDR3 length: 15 amino acids. Here the CDR3 reads CASSTRTASGNTIYF. As DNA, the CDR3 is TGTGCCAGCAGTACCCGGACAGCCTCTGGAAACACCATATATTTT. Using reference TRBV2 and TRBJ1-3 for the parts outside the CDR3, the full variable domain is EPEVTQTPSHQVTQMGQEVILRCVPISNHLYFYWYRQILGQKVEFLVSFYNNEISEKSEIFDDQFSVERPDGSNFTLKIRSTKLEDSAMYFCASSTRTASGNTIYFGEGSWLTVV.

This sequence joins TRBV10-3 and TRBJ1-5, with TRBD1 as a possible D gene (5 bases). Trimming left V 4 bases short and J 7 bases short, with 14 bases between. This CDR3 comprises 14 residues. Germline V lookup: CDR1 ENHRY, CDR2 SYGVKD. This CDR3 reads CAISGGEQGQPQHF. The CDR3 region has the DNA TGTGCCATCAGTGGGGGGGAGCAGGGCCAGCCCCAGCATTTT.

V is TRBV5-1 and J is TRBJ1-3, with 7 bases that match TRBD1. V dropped 4 bases and J dropped 0; count of bases not matched to a gene: 7. This CDR3 has 16 amino acids. CDR1 is SGHRS and CDR2 is YFSETQ in the germline V gene. This chain's CDR3 is CASSITTGNSGNTIYF. The CDR3 bases are TGCGCCAGCAGCATTACGACAGGGAACTCTGGAAACACCATATATTTT.

This rearrangement joins TRBV7-9 to TRBJ2-3; TRBD1 agrees at 8 bases. The CDR3 loop spans 13 amino acids. Looked up from germline, CDR1 is SEHNR and CDR2 is FQNEAQ (reference sequence). V gave up 5 bases and J gave up 4 bases; unmatched junction bases: 2. The CDR3 here is CASSTRGPDTQYF. In nucleotides, the CDR3 is TGTGCCAGCAGCACCAGGGGGCCAGATACGCAGTATTTT. The full variable domain, with the rest looked up from reference TRBV7-9 and TRBJ2-3, is DTGVSQNPRHKITKRGQNVTFRCDPISEHNRLYWYRQTLGQGPEFLTYFQNEAQLEKSRLLSDRFSAERPKGSFSTLEIQRTEQGDSAMYLCASSTRGPDTQYFGPGTRLTVL.

V is TRBV6-5 and J is TRBJ1-1; D may be TRBD1 (5 bases). The CDR3 extends over 13 amino acids. Germline loops: CDR1 MNHEY, CDR2 SVGAGI. The germline V and J ends were trimmed by 6 bases and 8 bases, with 16 bases remaining between them. CDR3 sequence: CASRRHQGTEAFF. The CDR3 DNA sequence: TGTGCCAGCAGAAGACATCAGGGAACCGAAGCTTTCTTT.

This clone was seen at least ten times. The same CDR3 is also encoded by other DNA sequences in this sample. The chain employs TRBV2 and TRBJ1-1; no clear D gene. The V end lost 5 bases, the J end lost 6 bases, and 13 bases lay between the germline ends. The CDR3 consists of 13 residues. Germline lookup yields CDR1 SNHLY and CDR2 FYNNEI. CDR3 in amino acids: CASSTEFTAEAFF. In DNA form, the CDR3 reads TGTGCCAGCAGTACAGAGTTCACCGCTGAAGCTTTCTTT.

This rearrangement joins TRBV5-1 to TRBJ2-7; 9 bases are shared with TRBD2. Germline V gene sequence: CDR1 SGHRS, CDR2 YFSETQ. With V trimmed by 1 base and J by 2 bases, 4 bases remained unmatched. The CDR3 loop spans 15 amino acids. CDR3 nucleotide sequence: TGCGCCAGCAGCTTGCTTAGCGGGAGTACCTACGAGCAGTACTTC. It yields the protein CASSLLSGSTYEQYF. Full variable domain (outside the CDR3, taken from reference TRBV5-1 and TRBJ2-7): KAGVTQTPRYLIKTRGQQVTLSCSPISGHRSVSWYQQTPGQGLQFLFEYFSETQRNKGNFPGRFSGRQFSNSRSEMNVSTLELGDSALYLCASSLLSGSTYEQYFGPGTRLTVT.

The chain recombines TRBV7-2 with TRBJ2-1, with a weak D call TRBD2 (6 bases). The length of the CDR3 is 15 residues. Germline-derived CDR1 and CDR2 are SGHTA and FQGNSA. V was clipped by 2 bases and J by 4 bases, with 12 bases between them. The CDR3 reads CASSLKTGVYNEQFF. For the CDR3, the DNA is TGTGCCAGCAGCTTAAAAACGGGAGTTTACAATGAGCAGTTCTTC.

The chain carries TRBV10-3 and TRBJ2-2; the D is unclear. Germline V gene sequence: CDR1 ENHRY, CDR2 SYGVKD. This CDR3 is built from 14 residues. V was pared by 4 bases and J by 0 bases, with 6 bases between. CDR3 DNA: TGTGCCATCAGTGGCGGACCGAACACCGGGGAGCTGTTTTTT. It codes for CAISGGPNTGELFF.

This clone came up once. The chain uses TRBV5-4 and TRBJ1-2; TRBD1 might be the D (5 bases). CDR3 size: 13 residues. Germline V CDR1 and CDR2: SGHNT, YYREEE (reference sequence). Trimming removed 2 bases at V and 4 bases at J, with 9 bases between. CDR3 residues: CASSFVGTYGYTF. In nucleotides, the CDR3 is TGTGCCAGCAGCTTTGTAGGGACCTATGGCTACACCTTC.